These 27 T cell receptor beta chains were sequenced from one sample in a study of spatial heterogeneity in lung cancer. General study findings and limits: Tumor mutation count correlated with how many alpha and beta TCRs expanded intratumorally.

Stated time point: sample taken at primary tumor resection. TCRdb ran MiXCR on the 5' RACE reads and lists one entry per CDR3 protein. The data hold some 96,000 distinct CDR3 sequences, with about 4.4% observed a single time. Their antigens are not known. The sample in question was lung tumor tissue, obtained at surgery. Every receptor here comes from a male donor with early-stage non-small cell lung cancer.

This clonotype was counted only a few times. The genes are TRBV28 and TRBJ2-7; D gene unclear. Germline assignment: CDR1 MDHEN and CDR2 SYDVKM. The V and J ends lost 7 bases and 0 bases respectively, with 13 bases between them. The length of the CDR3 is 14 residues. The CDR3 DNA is TGTGCCAGCATATCTTACAGATTCTCCTACGAGCAGTACTTC. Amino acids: CASISYRFSYEQYF.

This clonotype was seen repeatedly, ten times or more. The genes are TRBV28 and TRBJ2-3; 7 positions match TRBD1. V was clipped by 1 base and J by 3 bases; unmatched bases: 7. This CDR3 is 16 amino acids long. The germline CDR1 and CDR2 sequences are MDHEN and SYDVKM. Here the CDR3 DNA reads TGTGCCAGCAGTTTATCAACAGGGGCGGGTACAGATACGCAGTATTTT. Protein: CASSLSTGAGTDTQYF.

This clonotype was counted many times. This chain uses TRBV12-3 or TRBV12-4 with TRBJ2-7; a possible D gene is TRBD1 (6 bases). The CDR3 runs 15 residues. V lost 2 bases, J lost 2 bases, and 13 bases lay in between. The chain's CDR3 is CASSLNLDRPYEQYF. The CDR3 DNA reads TGTGCCAGCAGTTTAAATCTGGACAGACCCTACGAGCAGTACTTC.

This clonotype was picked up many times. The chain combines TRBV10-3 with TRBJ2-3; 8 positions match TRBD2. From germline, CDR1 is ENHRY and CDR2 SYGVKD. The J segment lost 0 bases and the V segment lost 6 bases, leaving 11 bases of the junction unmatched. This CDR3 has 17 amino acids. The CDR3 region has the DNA TGTGCCATCAGGCTGAGCGGGAGCAGACGTAGCACAGATACGCAGTATTTT. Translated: CAIRLSGSRRSTDTQYF.

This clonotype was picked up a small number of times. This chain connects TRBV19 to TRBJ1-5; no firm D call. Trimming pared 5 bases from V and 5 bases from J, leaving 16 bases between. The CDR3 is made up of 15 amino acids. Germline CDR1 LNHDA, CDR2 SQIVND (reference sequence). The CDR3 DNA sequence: TGTGCCAGTAGTTACGGAGGGAATCGGGATCAGCCCCAGCATTTT. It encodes CASSYGGNRDQPQHF.

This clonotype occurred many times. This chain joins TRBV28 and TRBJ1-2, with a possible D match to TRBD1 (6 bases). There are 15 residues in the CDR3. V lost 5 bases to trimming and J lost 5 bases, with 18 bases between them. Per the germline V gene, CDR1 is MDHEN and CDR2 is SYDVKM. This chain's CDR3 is CASSRDTQGEYGYTF. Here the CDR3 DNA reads TGTGCCAGCAGTCGGGACACCCAAGGGGAGTATGGCTACACCTTC.

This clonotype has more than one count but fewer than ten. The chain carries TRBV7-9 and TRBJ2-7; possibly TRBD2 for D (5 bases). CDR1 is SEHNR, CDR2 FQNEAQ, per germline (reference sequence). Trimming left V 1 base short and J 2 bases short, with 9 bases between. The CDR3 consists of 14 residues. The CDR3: CASSLEEETYEQYF. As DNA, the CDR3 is TGTGCCAGCAGCTTAGAGGAGGAAACCTACGAGCAGTACTTC.

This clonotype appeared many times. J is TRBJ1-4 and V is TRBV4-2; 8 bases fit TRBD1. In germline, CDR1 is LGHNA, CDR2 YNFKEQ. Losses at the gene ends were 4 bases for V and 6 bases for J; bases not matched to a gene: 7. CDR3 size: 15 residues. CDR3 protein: CASSPGQGKDEKLFF. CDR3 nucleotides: TGTGCCAGCAGCCCCGGACAGGGAAAGGATGAAAAACTGTTTTTT.

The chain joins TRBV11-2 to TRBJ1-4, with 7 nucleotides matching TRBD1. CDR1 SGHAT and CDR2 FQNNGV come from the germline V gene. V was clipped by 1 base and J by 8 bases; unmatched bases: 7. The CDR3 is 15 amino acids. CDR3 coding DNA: TGTGCCAGCAGCTTAGGTGACAGGGATTGGGAAAAACTGTTTTTT. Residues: CASSLGDRDWEKLFF.

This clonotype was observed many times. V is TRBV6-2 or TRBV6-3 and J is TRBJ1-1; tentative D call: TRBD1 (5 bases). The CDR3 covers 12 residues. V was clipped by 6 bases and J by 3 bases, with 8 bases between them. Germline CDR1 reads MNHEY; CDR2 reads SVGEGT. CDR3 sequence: CASRTGYTEAFF. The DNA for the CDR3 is TGTGCCAGCAGAACAGGCTACACTGAAGCTTTCTTT.

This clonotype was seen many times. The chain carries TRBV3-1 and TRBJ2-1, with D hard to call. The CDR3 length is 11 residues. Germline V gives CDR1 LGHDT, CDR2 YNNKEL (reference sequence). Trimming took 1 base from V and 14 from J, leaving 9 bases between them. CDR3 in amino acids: CASSQAAREFF. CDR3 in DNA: TGTGCCAGCAGCCAAGCGGCCAGAGAGTTCTTC.

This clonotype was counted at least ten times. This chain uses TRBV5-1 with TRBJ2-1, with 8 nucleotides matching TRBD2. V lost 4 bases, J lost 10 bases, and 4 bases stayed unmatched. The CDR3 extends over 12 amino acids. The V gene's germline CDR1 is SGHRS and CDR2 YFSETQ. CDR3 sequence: CASSAGGFEQFF. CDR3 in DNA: TGCGCCAGCAGCGCGGGGGGTTTCGAGCAGTTCTTC.

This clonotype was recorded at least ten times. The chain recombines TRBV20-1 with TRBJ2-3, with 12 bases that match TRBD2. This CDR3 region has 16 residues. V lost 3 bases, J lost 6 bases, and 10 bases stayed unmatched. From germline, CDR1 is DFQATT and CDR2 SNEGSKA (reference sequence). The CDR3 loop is CSASAAGLAGGDTQYF. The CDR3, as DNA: TGCAGTGCTAGTGCCGCCGGTCTAGCGGGAGGGGATACGCAGTATTTT.

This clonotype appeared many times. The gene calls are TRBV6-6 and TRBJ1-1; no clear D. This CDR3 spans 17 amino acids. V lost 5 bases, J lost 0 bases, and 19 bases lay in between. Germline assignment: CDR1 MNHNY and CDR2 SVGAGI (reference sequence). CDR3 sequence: CASSPLSADEMNTEAFF. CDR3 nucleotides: TGTGCCAGCAGTCCCCTATCGGCGGACGAGATGAACACTGAAGCTTTCTTT.

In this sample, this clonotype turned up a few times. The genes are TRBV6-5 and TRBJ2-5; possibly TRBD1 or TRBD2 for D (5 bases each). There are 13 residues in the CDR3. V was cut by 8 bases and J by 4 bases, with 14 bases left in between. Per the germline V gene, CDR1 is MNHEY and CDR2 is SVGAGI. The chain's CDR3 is CASRDPVGETQYF. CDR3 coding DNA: TGTGCCAGCCGGGACCCGGTTGGAGAGACCCAGTACTTC.

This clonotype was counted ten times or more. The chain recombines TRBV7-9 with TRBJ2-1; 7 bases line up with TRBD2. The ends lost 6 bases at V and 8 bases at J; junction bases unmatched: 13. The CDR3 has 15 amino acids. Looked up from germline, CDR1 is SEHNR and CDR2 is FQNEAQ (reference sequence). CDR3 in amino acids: CASSALGREVDEQFF. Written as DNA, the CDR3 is TGTGCCAGCAGTGCCTTGGGACGGGAGGTCGATGAGCAGTTCTTC.

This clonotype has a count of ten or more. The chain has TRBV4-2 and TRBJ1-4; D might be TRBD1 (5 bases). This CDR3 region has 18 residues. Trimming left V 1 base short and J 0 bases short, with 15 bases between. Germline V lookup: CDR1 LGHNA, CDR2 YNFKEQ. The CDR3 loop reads CASSQGTGTPATNEKLFF. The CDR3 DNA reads TGTGCCAGCAGCCAAGGTACCGGGACCCCTGCAACTAATGAAAAACTGTTTTTT.

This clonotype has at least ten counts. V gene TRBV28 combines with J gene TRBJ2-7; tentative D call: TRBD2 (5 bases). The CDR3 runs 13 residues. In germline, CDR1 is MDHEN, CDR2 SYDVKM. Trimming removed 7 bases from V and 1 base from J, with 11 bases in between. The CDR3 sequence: CASKRTGSYEQYF. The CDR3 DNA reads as TGTGCCAGCAAAAGGACGGGATCCTACGAGCAGTACTTC.

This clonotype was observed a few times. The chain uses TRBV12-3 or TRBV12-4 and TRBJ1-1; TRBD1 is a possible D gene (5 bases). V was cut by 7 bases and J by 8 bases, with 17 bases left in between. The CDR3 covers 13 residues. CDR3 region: CASTRLGRDEAFF. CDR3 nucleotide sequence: TGTGCCAGCACTCGCCTAGGCAGGGACGAAGCTTTCTTT.

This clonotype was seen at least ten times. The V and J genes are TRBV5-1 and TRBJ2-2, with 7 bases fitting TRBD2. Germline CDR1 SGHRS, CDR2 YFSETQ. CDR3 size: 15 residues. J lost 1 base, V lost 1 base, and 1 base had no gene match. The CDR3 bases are TGCGCCAGCAGCTTGTCTAGCGGGAACACCGGGGAGCTGTTTTTT. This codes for CASSLSSGNTGELFF. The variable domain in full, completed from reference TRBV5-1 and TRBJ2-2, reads KAGVTQTPRYLIKTRGQQVTLSCSPISGHRSVSWYQQTPGQGLQFLFEYFSETQRNKGNFPGRFSGRQFSNSRSEMNVSTLELGDSALYLCASSLSSGNTGELFFGEGSRLTVL.

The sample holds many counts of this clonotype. The CDR3 loop is CASSERHRGTPQHF. The CDR3 coding sequence is TGTGCCAGTAGTGAAAGACATCGGGGGACGCCCCAGCATTTT. The chain employs TRBV19 and TRBJ1-5, with a possible D match to TRBD1 (5 bases). The germline gives CDR1 LNHDA, CDR2 SQIVND (reference sequence). The CDR3 runs 14 residues. The V and J ends lost 5 bases and 9 bases respectively, with 17 bases between them.

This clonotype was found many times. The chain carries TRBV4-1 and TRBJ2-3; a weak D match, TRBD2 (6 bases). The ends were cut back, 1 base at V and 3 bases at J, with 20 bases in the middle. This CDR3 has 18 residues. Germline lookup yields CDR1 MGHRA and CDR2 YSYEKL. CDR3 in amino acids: CASSQGRGIGRWTDTQYF. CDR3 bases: TGCGCCAGCAGCCAAGGGCGGGGTATCGGACGGTGGACAGATACGCAGTATTTT.

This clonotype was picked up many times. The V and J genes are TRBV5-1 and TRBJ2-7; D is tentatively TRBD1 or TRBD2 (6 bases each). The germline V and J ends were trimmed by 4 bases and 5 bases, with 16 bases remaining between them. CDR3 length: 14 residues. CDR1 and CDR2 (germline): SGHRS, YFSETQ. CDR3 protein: CASSPGEAWHEQYF. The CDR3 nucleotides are TGCGCCAGCAGCCCAGGGGAGGCATGGCACGAGCAGTACTTC.

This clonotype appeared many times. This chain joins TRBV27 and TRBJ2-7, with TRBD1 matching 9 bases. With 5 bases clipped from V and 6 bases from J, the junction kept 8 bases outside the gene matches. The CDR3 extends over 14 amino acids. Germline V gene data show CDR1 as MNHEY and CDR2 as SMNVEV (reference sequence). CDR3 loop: CASSPNRGLAEQYF. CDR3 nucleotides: TGTGCCAGCAGTCCTAACAGGGGGCTGGCCGAGCAGTACTTC.

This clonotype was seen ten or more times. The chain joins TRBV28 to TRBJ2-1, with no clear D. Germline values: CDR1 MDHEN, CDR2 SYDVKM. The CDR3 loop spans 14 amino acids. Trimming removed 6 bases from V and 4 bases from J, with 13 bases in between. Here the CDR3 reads CASRRDTYYNEQFF. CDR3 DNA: TGTGCCAGCAGAAGAGATACCTATTACAATGAGCAGTTCTTC.

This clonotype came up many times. The CDR3 loop reads CASSQVRPNQPQHF. CDR3 coding DNA: TGCGCCAGCAGCCAAGTAAGGCCAAATCAGCCCCAGCATTTT. The chain joins TRBV4-1 to TRBJ1-5; no clear D. V lost 1 base to trimming and J lost 4 bases, with 8 bases between them. The germline V gene encodes CDR1 MGHRA and CDR2 YSYEKL. The CDR3 has 14 residues.

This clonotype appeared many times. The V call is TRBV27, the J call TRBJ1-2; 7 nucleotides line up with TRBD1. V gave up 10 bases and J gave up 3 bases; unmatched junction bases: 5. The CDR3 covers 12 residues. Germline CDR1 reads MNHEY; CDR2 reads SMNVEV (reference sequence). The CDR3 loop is CATRGGYYGYTF. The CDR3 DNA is TGTGCCACCAGGGGGGGATACTATGGCTACACCTTC.